This T cell receptor (beta chain) was captured in a study of T cells expressing NK-cell markers. In the study overall: According to the study, TCR beta repertoires originated from sorted CD3+CD56+NKG2C+, CD3+CD56+NKG2C- and CD3+CD56-NKG2C+ T cells. Serological testing identified seven of the eight sequenced donors as HCMV-seropositive and one as seronegative. The study's findings and limits: Four donors likewise had their CD3+CD56-NKG2C+ fraction led by these clonotypes.

Points on this clonotype: Antigen specificity is unknown.

This CDR3 region has 13 residues. In germline, CDR1 is SQVTM, CDR2 ANQGSEA. TCRdb reprocessed the 5' RACE reads and stores each CDR3 protein as one record, lacking DNA. This repertoire comprises more than 90,000 distinct CDR3 sequences; its ten largest clones make up about 18%. Sample: blood T cells: a sorted CD56 or NKG2C T cell subset, CD4+ or CD8+ T cells, or bulk PBMC T cells (not recorded which). The chain has TRBV29-1 and TRBJ2-3; the TCRdb call, TRBD1, lacks DNA for checking. The sequence was obtained from a woman aged 18-70 years in good health. The CDR3 is CSGRDRRTDTQYF.